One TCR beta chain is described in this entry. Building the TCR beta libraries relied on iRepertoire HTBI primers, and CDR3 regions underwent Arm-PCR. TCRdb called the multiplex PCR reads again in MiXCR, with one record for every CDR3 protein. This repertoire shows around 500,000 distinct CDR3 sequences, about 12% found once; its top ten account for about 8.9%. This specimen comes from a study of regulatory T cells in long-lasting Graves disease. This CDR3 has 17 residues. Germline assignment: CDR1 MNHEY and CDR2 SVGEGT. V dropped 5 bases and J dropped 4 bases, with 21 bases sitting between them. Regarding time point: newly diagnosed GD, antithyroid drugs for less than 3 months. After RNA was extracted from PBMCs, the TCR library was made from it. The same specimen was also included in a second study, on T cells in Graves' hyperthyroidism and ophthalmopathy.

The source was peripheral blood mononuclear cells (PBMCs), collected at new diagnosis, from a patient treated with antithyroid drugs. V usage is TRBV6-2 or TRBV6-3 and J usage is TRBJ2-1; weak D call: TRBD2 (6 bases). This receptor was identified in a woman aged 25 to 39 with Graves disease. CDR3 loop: CASSPSSRRRGYNEQFF. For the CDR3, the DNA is TGTGCCAGCAGTCCCTCGAGCCGACGGAGGGGATACAATGAGCAGTTCTTC.